The 16 T cell receptor beta chains listed next were all sequenced from one sample in a study of blood T cell repertoires in COVID-19. TCRdb's copy holds only in-frame clones and misses some; the assay was immunoSEQ multiplex PCR. The sample holds over 70,000 clones, about 88% seen once. Sequencing was carried out using peripheral blood. Source of these receptors: a human donor in a cohort sampled during active COVID-19.

V is TRBV19 and J is TRBJ2-1; 7 nucleotides agree with TRBD1. The germline V gene encodes CDR1 LNHDA and CDR2 SQIVND (reference sequence). J lost 7 bases, V lost 10 bases, and 10 bases had no gene match. This CDR3 is 13 amino acids long. DNA of the CDR3: TGTGCCACCTGCCGACAGGGTTGGAATGAGCAGTTCTTC. It is translated as CATCRQGWNEQFF.

The chain employs TRBV15 and TRBJ2-7, with 8 nucleotides matching TRBD2. Unmatched junction bases numbered 9, after V lost 5 bases and J lost 3 bases. Germline V gene sequence: CDR1 LNHNV, CDR2 YYDKDF (reference sequence). The CDR3 length is 15 residues. CDR3 residues: CATSPREGGLYEQYF. The CDR3 region has the DNA TGTGCCACCAGCCCCCGGGAGGGGGGCCTCTACGAGCAGTACTTC.

The chain couples TRBV11-2 to TRBJ1-5, with D tentatively TRBD1 (6 bases). V lost 3 bases and J lost 5, with 11 bases in between. The CDR3 spans 14 residues. CDR1 and CDR2 (germline): SGHAT, FQNNGV. CDR3 DNA sequence: TGTGCCAGCAGCTTGAGGGGGGGTGATCAGCCCCAGCATTTT. This codes for CASSLRGGDQPQHF.

The chain is built from TRBV11-2 and TRBJ2-7, with a weak D call TRBD1 (5 bases). The germline V gene encodes CDR1 SGHAT and CDR2 FQNNGV. CDR3 length: 15 amino acids. V was cut by 4 bases and J by 3 bases, with 16 bases left in between. The CDR3: CASSSTPGGHYEQYF. The CDR3 coding sequence is TGTGCCAGCAGCTCCACCCCGGGCGGACACTACGAGCAGTACTTC.

This rearrangement joins TRBV27 to TRBJ1-6; 8 bases fit TRBD1. Per germline, CDR1 MNHEY and CDR2 SMNVEV (reference sequence). CDR3 length: 14 residues. V was clipped by 5 bases and J by 13 bases; unmatched bases: 10. DNA for the CDR3: TGTGCCAGCAGTCCCGGACAGGGCTTTGTGCCCCTCCACTTT. Its translation is CASSPGQGFVPLHF.

The chain employs TRBV3-1 (or the pseudogene TRBV3-2) and TRBJ2-3; no definite D call. CDR1 is LGHDT, CDR2 YNNKEL, per germline (reference sequence). The CDR3 runs 12 residues. Trimming took off 0 bases at V and 8 bases at J, with 6 bases between the two ends. CDR3 region: CASSQDEVTQYF. The CDR3 coding sequence is TGTGCCAGCAGCCAAGACGAGGTTACGCAGTATTTT.

A few counts support this clone. The chain employs TRBV5-1 and TRBJ2-3; D is unresolved. Germline V gene sequence: CDR1 SGHRS, CDR2 YFSETQ. The V and J ends lost 2 bases and 0 bases respectively, with 7 bases between them. The CDR3 runs 14 residues. The CDR3 here is CASSFTESTDTQYF. CDR3 coding DNA: TGCGCCAGCAGCTTTACAGAGAGCACAGATACGCAGTATTTT.

The chain joins TRBV7-3 to TRBJ2-1; TRBD1 agrees at 12 bases. CDR3 length: 17 residues. J was trimmed by 6 bases and V by 4 bases; bases with no gene match: 10. Per germline, CDR1 SGHTA and CDR2 FQGTGA. The CDR3 sequence is CASSSSGGQGAFNEQFF. In DNA form, the CDR3 reads TGTGCCAGCAGCTCGAGCGGGGGACAGGGGGCGTTCAATGAGCAGTTCTTC.

This sequence joins TRBV30 and TRBJ1-6; weak D call: TRBD1 (6 bases). CDR3 size: 15 residues. Germline V lookup: CDR1 GTSNPN, CDR2 SVGIG (reference sequence). V dropped 0 bases and J dropped 8 bases, with 14 bases sitting between them. The CDR3 is CAWSVGGHHHSPLHF. The DNA for the CDR3 is TGTGCCTGGAGTGTAGGGGGACACCATCATTCACCCCTCCACTTT.

The chain recombines TRBV11-3 with TRBJ2-1, with TRBD1 matching over 7 bases. The CDR3 contains 15 residues. V lost 5 bases to trimming and J lost 6 bases; unmatched junction nucleotides: 10. Germline V gives CDR1 SGHNT, CDR2 YENEEA. The CDR3 spells CASSPTLTGFNEQFF. In nucleotides, the CDR3 is TGTGCCAGCAGCCCCACCCTGACAGGGTTCAATGAGCAGTTCTTC.

The rearrangement joins TRBV5-4 to TRBJ2-7; weak D call: TRBD2 (6 bases). The V gene's germline CDR1 is SGHNT and CDR2 YYREEE (reference sequence). Trimming stripped 3 bases from V and 1 base from J, with 11 bases between. This CDR3 comprises 14 residues. This CDR3 is CASSWGTGSYEQYF. The CDR3 DNA follows: TGTGCCAGCAGCTGGGGGACTGGGTCCTACGAGCAGTACTTC.

V usage is TRBV6-1 and J usage is TRBJ2-3; 13 bases are a match to TRBD2. Germline V gives CDR1 MNHNS, CDR2 SASEGT. Germline trimming cut 0 bases from V and 7 bases from J; bases unmatched to any gene: 13. This CDR3 has 19 amino acids. Written as DNA, the CDR3 is TGTGCCAGCAGTGAAGCCCTCGGGACTAGCGGGGTTTCTTTAAATACGCAGTATTTT. Its translation is CASSEALGTSGVSLNTQYF.

The chain joins TRBV3-1 (or the pseudogene TRBV3-2) to TRBJ1-1; possible D gene TRBD1, 5 bases. The germline gives CDR1 LGHDT, CDR2 YNNKEL (reference sequence). The CDR3 totals 16 residues. Between the trimmed V and J ends, which lost 4 bases and 0 bases, there was a span of 15 bases. CDR3: CASSPGQEWVNTEAFF. The CDR3 DNA reads TGTGCCAGCAGCCCAGGACAAGAGTGGGTGAACACTGAAGCTTTCTTT.

CDR3 DNA: TGTGCCAGCAGCTTGGTGGGGGCGATCGGTTCACCCCTCCACTTT. Its protein is CASSLVGAIGSPLHF. The chain combines TRBV5-5 with TRBJ1-6; TRBD1 is a possible D gene (6 bases). Germline loops: CDR1 SGHKS, CDR2 YYEKEE (reference sequence). The CDR3 consists of 15 residues. Trimming removed 0 bases from V and 9 bases from J, with 13 bases in between.

The genes are TRBV5-1 and TRBJ2-5; the match to TRBD2 covers 14 bases. Germline lookup yields CDR1 SGHRS and CDR2 YFSETQ. The CDR3 runs 15 residues. J lost 7 bases, V lost 5 bases, and 7 bases had no gene match. The CDR3 reads CASRPGTSGGGTQYF. CDR3 coding DNA: TGCGCCAGCAGACCTGGGACTAGCGGGGGCGGGACCCAGTACTTC.

The J gene is TRBJ2-1, the V gene TRBV7-8; possible D gene TRBD2, 5 bases. The germline V gene has CDR1 SGHVS and CDR2 FQNEAQ. Trimming removed 5 bases from V and 0 bases from J, with 20 bases in between. The CDR3 loop spans 18 amino acids. The CDR3 reads CASSPPGVAGISYNEQFF. As DNA, the CDR3 is TGTGCCAGCAGCCCTCCCGGGGTAGCAGGTATCTCCTACAATGAGCAGTTCTTC.